The subject of this entry is one T cell receptor beta chain. Original handling: Reference gene primers were amplified, and this amplification served to estimate nucleated cell counts. Profiling relied on immunoSEQ multiplex PCR, and the TCRdb table lists in-frame clones only, not all of them. The V and J calls and clone size come from that table; D and trimming were worked out from the DNA. The sample includes around 46,000 clones, 86% seen only once; the top ten take less than 6.5%. This sample is drawn from a study of blood T cell repertoires in COVID-19. Overall study context: From T cells, B-cell-depleted T cells, or PBMCs came the material, which was cDNA or gDNA.

CDR3 length: 16 residues. CDR1 MDHEN and CDR2 SYDVKM come from the germline V gene. V gave up 6 bases and J gave up 10 bases; unmatched junction bases: 15. The sequence was obtained from a man aged 35 to 55 with active COVID-19. J is TRBJ2-7 and V is TRBV28; 13 bases line up with TRBD2. Sequencing used peripheral blood. CDR3 in amino acids: CASSYHTRTSGSGQYF. In DNA, the CDR3 is TGTGCCAGCAGCTACCACACCCGGACTAGCGGGAGCGGACAGTACTTC.